This TCR beta chain was identified during a study of blood T cell repertoires in COVID-19. Study summary: Samples representing acute and convalescent COVID-19 were sourced from the United States, Italy and Spain. Nucleic acid was either cDNA or gDNA, and it came from T cells, B-cell-depleted T cells, or PBMCs.

In the authors' methods: Counts of nucleated cells, estimated from reference gene primer amplification, were obtained. Only in-frame clones appear in the TCRdb table, and some are missing; sequencing was by immunoSEQ multiplex PCR. The V and J calls and clone size were taken over from that table, and D and trimming were inferred from the DNA. This sample has approximately 93,000 clones; around four fifths occur once, and the top ten carry approximately 9.2%. Germline CDR1 and CDR2: LGHDT and YNNKEL (reference sequence). The CDR3 extends over 18 amino acids. J lost 6 bases, V lost 4 bases, and 15 bases had no gene match.

The origin of this receptor is a woman aged 80 or older with acute or convalescent COVID-19. The gene calls are TRBV3-1 (or the pseudogene TRBV3-2) and TRBJ1-4; 9 bases fit TRBD1. The sequencing sample was made of peripheral blood. The CDR3 DNA follows: TGTGCCAGCAGCCTTTATAAAGTCCCCGGGACAGGGTATGAAAAACTGTTTTTT. Translation: CASSLYKVPGTGYEKLFF.